The 24 T cell receptor beta chains listed next were all sequenced from one sample in a study of blood T cells in healthy people across ages. For the second PCR, which ran for roughly 6 to 11 cycles, a sample-barcoded 5' primer and a J-beta primer mix were used. MiXCR, applied by TCRdb to the 5' RACE reads, yields one record per CDR3 protein. The profile covers under 2,000,000 distinct CDR3 sequences, with around 48% appearing a single time and roughly 2.1% taken by the ten largest. The material sequenced was blood. The receptors stem from a woman aged 40 to 50 in good health.

The chain uses TRBV6-5 and TRBJ2-5, with D uncertain. This CDR3 is 12 amino acids long. CDR1 is MNHEY and CDR2 is SVGAGI in the germline V gene. Between the trimmed V and J ends, which lost 0 bases and 11 bases, there was a span of 10 bases. The CDR3 spells CASSYSHGKQYF. The CDR3 region has the DNA TGTGCCAGCAGTTACTCTCACGGAAAGCAGTACTTC.

CDR3 nucleotide sequence: TGCAGCGTTGAAGGCAGACAGGGAACAGATACGCAGTATTTT. This translates into CSVEGRQGTDTQYF. The chain is built from TRBV29-1 and TRBJ2-3, with 7 positions matching TRBD1. The CDR3 contains 14 residues. V lost 1 base to trimming and J lost 3 bases; unmatched junction nucleotides: 4. Per germline, CDR1 SQVTM and CDR2 ANQGSEA.

There are a few counts of this clonotype. The chain uses TRBV18 and TRBJ2-5; 10 nucleotides align to TRBD1. V shed 1 base and J 5 bases; nucleotides not matched to a gene: 10. The V gene's germline CDR1 is KGHSH and CDR2 LQKENI. This CDR3 has 17 amino acids. CDR3 bases: TGTGCCAGCTCACCACTAGGCCCGGGGACAGGGGACGAGACCCAGTACTTC. Translating it yields CASSPLGPGTGDETQYF.

The sample holds one count of this clonotype. This chain links TRBV10-3 with TRBJ2-3, with 7 nucleotides matching TRBD1. The CDR3 loop spans 19 amino acids. Germline trimming cut 6 bases from V and 6 bases from J; bases unmatched to any gene: 24. Germline V gene data show CDR1 as ENHRY and CDR2 as SYGVKD. CDR3 nucleotides: TGTGCCATCAGGAACTCGGGACAGCCTTTAAGTCAGCGTATGGATACGCAGTATTTT. Translating gives CAIRNSGQPLSQRMDTQYF.

This clonotype occurred many times. The rearrangement joins TRBV7-9 to TRBJ2-7; 7 bases map to TRBD2. V gave up 1 base and J gave up 2 bases; unmatched junction bases: 8. There are 16 residues in the CDR3. From germline, CDR1 is SEHNR and CDR2 FQNEAQ (reference sequence). CDR3 DNA: TGTGCCAGCAGCTTAGTCGAGGCGGGAGACCCCTACGAGCAGTACTTC. It codes for CASSLVEAGDPYEQYF.

J is TRBJ1-2 and V is TRBV7-9, with a possible D match to TRBD1 (5 bases). Germline V gene sequence: CDR1 SEHNR, CDR2 FQNEAQ (reference sequence). The CDR3 has 15 residues. Trimming removed 1 base from V and 5 bases from J, with 14 bases in between. The CDR3, as DNA: TGTGCCAGCAGCTTAGAGGGGAGTTGGGGATATGGCTACACCTTC. It is translated as CASSLEGSWGYGYTF.

The V and J genes are TRBV2 and TRBJ1-2; 7 bases agree with TRBD1. This CDR3 comprises 13 residues. V lost 10 bases, J lost 0 bases, and 5 bases stayed unmatched. Germline V gives CDR1 SNHLY, CDR2 FYNNEI. CDR3 in amino acids: CANGQEANYGYTF. The CDR3 bases are TGTGCCAACGGACAGGAGGCTAACTATGGCTACACCTTC.

The CDR3 nucleotides are TGCAGTGCCACGGGACGCCTGAGCTCCTATAATTCACCCCTCCACTTT. Protein product: CSATGRLSSYNSPLHF. This chain links TRBV20-1 with TRBJ1-6, with D perhaps matching TRBD1 (5 bases). The CDR3 totals 16 residues. V was trimmed by 6 bases and J by 0 bases, leaving 15 bases between them. Germline assignment: CDR1 DFQATT and CDR2 SNEGSKA (reference sequence).

This clonotype was seen more than once but under ten times. J is TRBJ1-2 and V is TRBV4-3; 7 bases fit TRBD1. The V and J ends lost 0 bases and 4 bases, in that order; junction bases with no gene match: 8. The CDR3 totals 16 residues. The germline V gene has CDR1 LGHNA and CDR2 YSLEER. The CDR3 coding sequence is TGCGCCAGCAGCCAAGATCTCGGCAGGGGGTCCTATGGCTACACCTTC. Its translation: CASSQDLGRGSYGYTF.

The V call is TRBV6-4, the J call TRBJ1-1; TRBD1 matches 8 bases. The CDR3 totals 15 residues. The junction had 7 bases not matched to a gene; V was cut back by 7 bases and J by 0 bases. Germline CDR1 MRHNA, CDR2 SNTAGT. The CDR3 here is CASTVLRGLNTEAFF. CDR3 sequence (DNA): TGTGCCAGCACAGTCCTCAGGGGGCTGAACACTGAAGCTTTCTTT.

The chain couples TRBV11-1 to TRBJ2-7, with D uncertain. Germline V gene data show CDR1 as SGHAT and CDR2 as FQDESV (reference sequence). V was clipped by 0 bases and J by 7 bases, with 7 bases between them. This CDR3 has 12 amino acids. The CDR3 spells CASSLAPLEQYF. In DNA form, the CDR3 reads TGTGCCAGCAGCTTAGCCCCTTTGGAGCAGTACTTC. Based on the CDR3 plus reference TRBV11-1 and TRBJ2-7, the full variable domain is EAEVAQSPRYKITEKSQAVAFWCDPISGHATLYWYRQILGQGPELLVQFQDESVVDDSQLPKDRFSAERLKGVDSTLKIQPAELGDSAMYLCASSLAPLEQYFGPGTRLTVT.

This rearrangement joins TRBV6-4 to TRBJ1-1, with D perhaps TRBD1 (6 bases). Germline V gives CDR1 MRHNA, CDR2 SNTAGT. The CDR3 covers 13 residues. V was clipped by 10 bases and J by 1 base, with 13 bases between them. CDR3 DNA sequence: TGTGCCATTCCGGAGGGGGGGAACACTGAAGCTTTCTTT. Encoded protein: CAIPEGGNTEAFF.

The DNA of the CDR3 is TGTGCCAGCAGTTACTCGTTTAGCGACACTAGCACAGATACGCAGTATTTT. This sequence encodes CASSYSFSDTSTDTQYF. This chain links TRBV6-5 with TRBJ2-3; TRBD2 might be the D (5 bases). Trimming cost V 0 bases and J 0 bases, with 13 bases left between them. Germline V gene sequence: CDR1 MNHEY, CDR2 SVGAGI. The CDR3 spans 17 residues.

There are a few counts of this clonotype. The gene calls are TRBV10-3 and TRBJ2-5; 13 bases fit TRBD2. Germline CDR1 reads ENHRY; CDR2 reads SYGVKD. V shed 3 bases and J 4 bases; nucleotides not matched to a gene: 5. The CDR3 is 16 amino acids. CDR3 residues: CAISDPGLAGAETQYF. CDR3 bases: TGTGCCATCAGTGACCCCGGACTAGCGGGGGCAGAGACCCAGTACTTC.

This chain joins TRBV10-3 and TRBJ2-1; 8 bases match TRBD2. The CDR3 totals 15 residues. Germline trimming cut 3 bases from V and 3 bases from J; bases unmatched to any gene: 4. CDR1 ENHRY and CDR2 SYGVKD come from the germline V gene. The CDR3 nucleotides read TGTGCCATCAGTGAAGGGCGGGGGGTCTACAATGAGCAGTTCTTC. This codes for CAISEGRGVYNEQFF.

This clonotype has just a few counts. The CDR3 is CATSRDQGAPPGQDTQYF. The DNA for the CDR3 is TGTGCCACCAGCAGAGATCAGGGGGCGCCCCCTGGGCAAGATACGCAGTATTTT. V and J are TRBV15 and TRBJ2-3, with 8 positions matching TRBD1. CDR1 LNHNV and CDR2 YYDKDF come from the germline V gene (reference sequence). The CDR3 sequence is 18 residues long. The V segment lost 0 bases and the J segment 5 bases; nucleotides outside the gene matches: 13.

The chain employs TRBV6-5 and TRBJ2-4, with 7 bases identical to TRBD1. This CDR3 is built from 17 residues. V was clipped by 4 bases and J by 1 base; unmatched bases: 10. Germline CDR1 and CDR2: MNHEY and SVGAGI. The CDR3 loop reads CASSSYRGLGAKNIQYF. CDR3 nucleotides: TGTGCCAGCAGTTCCTACAGGGGCTTAGGGGCCAAAAACATTCAGTACTTC.

The table lists this clonotype with a few counts. The chain couples TRBV15 to TRBJ2-5; D uncertain. The J call may be incorrect, as the DNA end agrees better with TRBJ2-7. The germline V gene encodes CDR1 LNHNV and CDR2 YYDKDF (reference sequence). This CDR3 spans 15 amino acids. Here the CDR3 reads CATSRANAKFYEQYF. DNA for the CDR3: TGTGCCACCAGCAGAGCCAACGCCAAATTCTACGAGCAGTACTTC.

This clonotype was seen a few times. The chain recombines TRBV20-1 with TRBJ2-3; D is unresolved. This CDR3 spans 15 amino acids. V dropped 3 bases and J dropped 0 bases, with 13 bases sitting between them. CDR1 and CDR2 from the germline V gene are DFQATT and SNEGSKA (reference sequence). The CDR3: CSARSPGSSTDTQYF. CDR3 in DNA: TGCAGTGCTAGGTCCCCGGGCTCTAGCACAGATACGCAGTATTTT.

This chain connects TRBV5-1 to TRBJ2-7; D is unresolved. V was clipped by 5 bases and J by 3 bases, with 9 bases between them. Germline V gene sequence: CDR1 SGHRS, CDR2 YFSETQ. The CDR3 loop spans 12 amino acids. This CDR3 is CASRASHYEQYF. The DNA of the CDR3 is TGCGCCAGCAGGGCCAGCCACTACGAGCAGTACTTC.

This clonotype was seen more than once but under ten times. V usage is TRBV3-1 and J usage is TRBJ2-3, with 10 bases that match TRBD1. With 1 base clipped from V and 2 bases from J, the junction kept 12 bases outside the gene matches. Germline-derived CDR1 and CDR2 are LGHDT and YNNKEL (reference sequence). The CDR3 loop spans 19 amino acids. This CDR3 reads CASSQVYLPGQGITDTQYF. Written as DNA, the CDR3 is TGTGCCAGCAGCCAAGTGTACCTTCCGGGACAGGGGATCACAGATACGCAGTATTTT.

V gene TRBV7-8 combines with J gene TRBJ1-2, with D tentatively TRBD1 (5 bases). Trimming stripped 7 bases from V and 4 bases from J, with 10 bases between. The CDR3 sequence is 12 residues long. Germline CDR1 is SGHVS and CDR2 is FQNEAQ. The CDR3 loop is CASTFGAYGYTF. DNA of the CDR3: TGTGCCAGCACCTTCGGGGCCTATGGCTACACCTTC.

The rearrangement links TRBV6-1 to TRBJ1-2; 11 bases agree with TRBD1. Germline CDR1 MNHNS, CDR2 SASEGT. V trimming: 6 bases; J trimming: 2 bases; junction bases outside the gene matches: 14. The CDR3 length is 18 residues. The CDR3 is CASSLDRGLGKGNYGYTF. The CDR3 region has the DNA TGTGCCAGCAGCCTGGACAGGGGGCTCGGAAAGGGGAACTATGGCTACACCTTC.

The CDR3 region is CASSLNPPRGTSTDTQYF. Here the CDR3 DNA reads TGTGCCAGCAGCTTAAATCCTCCGCGGGGAACTAGCACAGATACGCAGTATTTT. The V call is TRBV7-3, the J call TRBJ2-3; D might be TRBD2 (6 bases). The CDR3 loop spans 18 amino acids. The V gene lost 1 base and the J gene lost 0 bases, with 17 bases spanning the gap. Germline CDR1 reads SGHTA; CDR2 reads FQGTGA.